These 10 T cell receptor beta chains came from one sample sequenced in a study of T cells in Graves' hyperthyroidism and ophthalmopathy. Amplified regions were TCR beta CDR3 sequences from RNA transcripts. A first-round RT-PCR of the TCR CDR3 used the HTBI primer set. MiXCR was run by TCRdb on the multiplex PCR reads, yielding one entry per CDR3 protein. The table records over 700,000 distinct CDR3 sequences, about 19% of them present only once. Sequencing used blood. Receptors were obtained from a woman in her forties or fifties with Graves' hyperthyroidism that later progressed to Graves' ophthalmopathy.

This clonotype has just a few counts. The chain carries TRBV5-1 and TRBJ1-2; D remains ambiguous. Trimming took off 2 bases at V and 4 bases at J, with 12 bases between the two ends. The CDR3 length is 14 residues. Per germline, CDR1 SGHRS and CDR2 YFSETQ. CDR3 nucleotides: TGCGCCAGCAGCTTTTTGGCGCTCGGCTATGGCTACACCTTC. As protein: CASSFLALGYGYTF.

Ten or more counts support this clonotype. The chain combines TRBV18 with TRBJ1-4; no clear D gene. Germline CDR1 is KGHSH and CDR2 is LQKENI. This CDR3 has 14 amino acids. The ends were cut back, 2 bases at V and 8 bases at J, with 12 bases in the middle. CDR3: CASSPGGLGEKLFF. CDR3 in DNA: TGTGCCAGCTCACCAGGAGGATTGGGAGAAAAACTGTTTTTT.

This clonotype was observed many times. The CDR3: CATSTRPGTGVNEQFF. The CDR3, as DNA: TGTGCCACCAGTACGAGACCCGGGACAGGGGTGAATGAGCAGTTCTTC. The chain uses TRBV15 and TRBJ2-1; TRBD1 aligns across 10 bases. In germline, CDR1 is LNHNV, CDR2 YYDKDF (reference sequence). V dropped 6 bases and J dropped 7; count of bases not matched to a gene: 12. The CDR3 is made up of 16 amino acids. The full variable domain, in which reference TRBV15 and TRBJ2-1 provide the parts outside the CDR3, is DAMVIQNPRYQVTQFGKPVTLSCSQTLNHNVMYWYQQKSSQAPKLLFHYYDKDFNNEADTPDNFQSRRPNTSFCFLDIRSPGLGDTAMYLCATSTRPGTGVNEQFFGPGTRLTVL.

In this sample, this clonotype turned up many times. This chain connects TRBV11-2 to TRBJ1-1; weak D call: TRBD1 (6 bases). Trimming shortened V by 3 bases and J by 0 bases, and 11 bases separated the two germline ends. In germline, CDR1 is SGHAT, CDR2 FQNNGV. The CDR3 length is 15 residues. Written as DNA, the CDR3 is TGTGCCAGCAGCTTCACAGGGTATGTGAACACTGAAGCTTTCTTT. Its protein product is CASSFTGYVNTEAFF.

This clonotype was recorded many times. This chain uses TRBV3-1 with TRBJ2-5, with D possibly being TRBD2 (5 bases). Germline lookup yields CDR1 LGHDT and CDR2 YNNKEL (reference sequence). Trimming removed 2 bases from V and 3 bases from J, with 13 bases in between. The length of the CDR3 is 15 residues. The DNA of the CDR3 is TGTGCCAGCAGCCAACCTAGGACTCCTGAAGAGACCCAGTACTTC. It encodes CASSQPRTPEETQYF.

This clonotype has a count of ten or more. The chain links TRBV20-1 to TRBJ1-1, with 7 bases identical to TRBD1. Unmatched junction bases numbered 13, after V lost 5 bases and J lost 1 base. The CDR3 contains 16 residues. Germline assignment: CDR1 DFQATT and CDR2 SNEGSKA (reference sequence). This chain's CDR3 is CSARTNRQGPNTEAFF. CDR3 DNA sequence: TGCAGTGCTCGAACGAACCGACAGGGCCCGAACACTGAAGCTTTCTTT.

The sample holds a few counts of this clonotype. The CDR3 region is CSVVRSNYGYTF. The CDR3 coding sequence is TGCAGCGTTGTTCGGAGTAACTATGGCTACACCTTC. The V gene is TRBV29-1, the J gene TRBJ1-2; no firm D call. The V and J ends lost 4 bases and 1 base respectively, with 7 bases between them. CDR1 is SQVTM, CDR2 ANQGSEA, per germline. The CDR3 runs to 12 residues.

CDR3 nucleotide sequence: TGTGCCAGCTCACCAACGGGACAGCCGGAGACCCAGTACTTC. Translated: CASSPTGQPETQYF. The genes are TRBV18 and TRBJ2-5; 7 positions match TRBD1. V trimming: 2 bases; J trimming: 5 bases; junction bases outside the gene matches: 5. CDR3 size: 14 residues. From germline, CDR1 is KGHSH and CDR2 LQKENI.

In its sample, this clonotype was seen a few times. J is TRBJ2-7 and V is TRBV5-5; D uncertain. Deletions cut 4 bases from V and 3 bases from J, with 14 bases between. The CDR3 totals 14 residues. Germline CDR1 and CDR2: SGHKS and YYEKEE (reference sequence). CDR3: CASSPQTVFYEQYF. DNA of the CDR3: TGTGCCAGCAGCCCCCAGACGGTATTCTACGAGCAGTACTTC.

The chain carries TRBV20-1 and TRBJ2-5, with 8 bases lining up with TRBD2. Unmatched junction bases numbered 10, after V lost 0 bases and J lost 4 bases. CDR1 and CDR2 from the germline V gene are DFQATT and SNEGSKA (reference sequence). CDR3 length: 16 residues. The CDR3 DNA sequence: TGCAGTGCTAGAGATGGGAGCGGGGGCCCGTCAGAGACCCAGTACTTC. Translation: CSARDGSGGPSETQYF.